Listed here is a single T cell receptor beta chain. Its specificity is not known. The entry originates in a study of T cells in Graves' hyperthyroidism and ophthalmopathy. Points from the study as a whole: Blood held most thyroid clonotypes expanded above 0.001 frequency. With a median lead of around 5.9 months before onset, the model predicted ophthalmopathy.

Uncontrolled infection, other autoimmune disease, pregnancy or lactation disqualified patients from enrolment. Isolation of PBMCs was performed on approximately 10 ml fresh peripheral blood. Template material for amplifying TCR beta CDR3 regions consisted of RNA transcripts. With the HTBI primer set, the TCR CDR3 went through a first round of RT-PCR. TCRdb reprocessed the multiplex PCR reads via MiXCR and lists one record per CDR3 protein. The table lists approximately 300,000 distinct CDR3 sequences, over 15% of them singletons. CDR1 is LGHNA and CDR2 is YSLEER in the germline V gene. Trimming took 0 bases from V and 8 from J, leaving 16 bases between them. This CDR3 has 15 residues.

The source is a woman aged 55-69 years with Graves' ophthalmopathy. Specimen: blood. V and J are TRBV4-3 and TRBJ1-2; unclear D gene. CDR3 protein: CASSQDSRGVNGYTF. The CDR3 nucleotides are TGCGCCAGCAGCCAAGATTCGCGCGGGGTAAACGGCTACACCTTC.